These 16 T cell receptor beta chains originate from one sample sequenced in a study of technical replicates of blood from a handful of donors. Measured with immunoSEQ multiplex PCR; TCRdb has only the in-frame clones, and not every one. This table holds 70,000 to 85,000 clones, about 90% found once. What was sequenced was T cells isolated from PBMCs. Every receptor here comes from a human donor in good health.

The V and J genes are TRBV2 and TRBJ2-7; possible D gene TRBD2, 5 bases. The CDR3 is 13 residues long. Germline CDR1 is SNHLY and CDR2 is FYNNEI. The V and J ends lost 3 bases and 1 base respectively, with 7 bases between them. CDR3 in DNA: TGTGCCAGCAGTGACGGGGAGTCCTACGAGCAGTACTTC. This sequence encodes CASSDGESYEQYF.

The chain links TRBV6-1 to TRBJ2-2, with D unclear. Germline CDR1 and CDR2: MNHNS and SASEGT. The V end was cut by 7 bases, the J end by 1 base, with 10 bases between. The CDR3 runs 14 residues. CDR3 residues: CASTKEWNTGELFF. CDR3 nucleotides: TGTGCCAGCACAAAGGAGTGGAACACCGGGGAGCTGTTTTTT.

The rearrangement links TRBV4-1 to TRBJ2-7; D is possibly TRBD2 (6 bases). The CDR3 runs 14 residues. CDR1 MGHRA and CDR2 YSYEKL come from the germline V gene. The ends were cut back, 1 base at V and 2 bases at J, with 9 bases in the middle. The DNA for the CDR3 is TGCGCCAGCAGCCAAGGACTAGGGACCTACGAGCAGTACTTC. Amino acid sequence: CASSQGLGTYEQYF.

The chain joins TRBV6-5 to TRBJ2-5; D is ambiguous. Deletions cut 6 bases from V and 3 bases from J, with 17 bases between. CDR1 MNHEY and CDR2 SVGAGI come from the germline V gene. The CDR3 spans 15 residues. This CDR3 reads CASSEAYRWEETQYF. The DNA of the CDR3 is TGTGCCAGCAGCGAGGCCTACCGGTGGGAAGAGACCCAGTACTTC.

This chain uses TRBV28 with TRBJ2-7; 8 bases are a match to TRBD2. The CDR3 contains 16 residues. Germline-derived CDR1 and CDR2 are MDHEN and SYDVKM. V lost 4 bases to trimming and J lost 7 bases; unmatched junction nucleotides: 15. The DNA of the CDR3 is TGTGCCAGCAGTTCCATGCAGGGTAGCGGGAACGTTGAGCAGTACTTC. The encoded protein is CASSSMQGSGNVEQYF. Drawing the rest from reference TRBV28 and TRBJ2-7, the complete variable domain is DVKVTQSSRYLVKRTGEKVFLECVQDMDHENMFWYRQDPGLGLRLIYFSYDVKMKEKGDIPEGYSVSREKKERFSLILESASTNQTSMYLCASSSMQGSGNVEQYFGPGTRLTVT.

The V gene is TRBV9, the J gene TRBJ1-1; TRBD1 aligns across 9 bases. This CDR3 region has 19 residues. Germline V gene lookup returns CDR1 SGDLS and CDR2 YYNGEE. V lost 5 bases to trimming and J lost 4 bases; unmatched junction nucleotides: 21. The CDR3 is CASSDAKVRTGEEGTEAFF. DNA for the CDR3: TGTGCCAGCAGTGACGCCAAGGTAAGGACAGGGGAGGAAGGCACTGAAGCTTTCTTT.

This chain joins TRBV6-4 and TRBJ1-5; the D is unclear. The ends were cut back, 2 bases at V and 8 bases at J, with 7 bases in the middle. Per the germline V gene, CDR1 is MRHNA and CDR2 is SNTAGT. The CDR3 sequence is 12 residues long. The CDR3 DNA sequence: TGTGCCAGCAGTGACCCAGGTGAGCCCCAGCATTTT. It translates to CASSDPGEPQHF.

The chain has TRBV9 and TRBJ2-3, with 8 positions matching TRBD2. CDR3 size: 17 residues. Germline-derived CDR1 and CDR2 are SGDLS and YYNGEE. V lost 0 bases, J lost 1 base, and 7 bases stayed unmatched. The chain's CDR3 is CASSVGVAGGRTDTQYF. The CDR3 DNA reads as TGTGCCAGCAGCGTAGGGGTTGCGGGAGGCCGCACAGATACGCAGTATTTT.

The rearrangement uses TRBV7-9 and TRBJ2-7; D perhaps matches TRBD1 (6 bases). Germline lookup yields CDR1 SEHNR and CDR2 FQNEAQ (reference sequence). This CDR3 is 15 amino acids long. V dropped 3 bases and J dropped 1 base, with 13 bases sitting between them. The chain's CDR3 is CASSFFGQGSYEQYF. CDR3 in DNA: TGTGCCAGCAGCTTTTTTGGGCAGGGGTCCTACGAGCAGTACTTC.

The rearrangement joins TRBV28 to TRBJ2-5, with a possible D match to TRBD2 (6 bases). Germline V gene data show CDR1 as MDHEN and CDR2 as SYDVKM. There are 17 residues in the CDR3. Trimming removed 7 bases from V and 1 base from J, with 22 bases in between. CDR3: CASTSGGAGPTQETQYF. The CDR3 region has the DNA TGTGCCAGCACCTCAGGAGGGGCAGGGCCTACCCAAGAGACCCAGTACTTC.

V gene TRBV7-8 combines with J gene TRBJ1-5; tentative D call: TRBD1 (6 bases). V was shortened by 4 bases and J by 7 bases, with 20 bases between the two germline ends. This CDR3 is built from 16 residues. The germline V gene has CDR1 SGHVS and CDR2 FQNEAQ. CDR3 in amino acids: CASSSSGQTGNQPQHF. CDR3 nucleotide sequence: TGTGCCAGCAGCTCGTCAGGACAGACTGGGAACCAGCCCCAGCATTTT. Complete variable domain (other parts from reference TRBV7-8 and TRBJ1-5): GAGVSQSPRYKVAKRGQDVALRCDPISGHVSLFWYQQALGQGPEFLTYFQNEAQLDKSGLPSDRFFAERPEGSVSTLKIQRTQQEDSAVYLCASSSSGQTGNQPQHFGDGTRLSIL.

This chain uses TRBV5-1 with TRBJ2-7, with TRBD1 matching 12 bases. The CDR3 length is 15 residues. Trimming at V came to 3 bases and at J to 4 bases, leaving 5 bases not matched to a gene. Germline V gene lookup returns CDR1 SGHRS and CDR2 YFSETQ. CDR3 sequence reads: CASSSKGQGAYEQYF. In DNA form, the CDR3 reads TGCGCCAGCAGCTCTAAGGGACAGGGGGCTTACGAGCAGTACTTC.

This clone was observed a single time. This sequence joins TRBV14 and TRBJ1-2, with TRBD1 matching 9 bases. Germline CDR1 reads SGHDN; CDR2 reads FVKESK. Trimming took 5 bases from V and 7 from J; bases not matched to a gene: 11. This CDR3 has 15 amino acids. CDR3: CASSLNTGGLGGYTF. The CDR3, as DNA: TGTGCCAGCAGCTTAAATACAGGGGGCTTAGGTGGCTACACCTTC.

The chain recombines TRBV10-1 with TRBJ1-1; 7 nucleotides align to TRBD1. This CDR3 is built from 18 residues. Germline CDR1 WNHNN, CDR2 SYGVQD (reference sequence). The V gene end was trimmed by 0 bases and the J gene end by 5 bases; junction bases not matched to a gene: 15. The chain's CDR3 is CASSESVLTRQGLTEAFF. The CDR3 DNA sequence: TGCGCCAGCAGTGAGTCGGTACTTACTCGACAGGGACTGACTGAAGCTTTCTTT.

This clone turned up a few times. In DNA, the CDR3 is TGCGCCAGCAGCCAAGAGACAGGGGTGAATGAAAAACTGTTTTTT. Its protein product is CASSQETGVNEKLFF. The chain is built from TRBV4-1 and TRBJ1-4, with TRBD1 matching 8 bases. The CDR3 sequence is 15 residues long. Germline trimming cut 0 bases from V and 5 bases from J; bases unmatched to any gene: 2. The V gene's germline CDR1 is MGHRA and CDR2 YSYEKL.

J is TRBJ2-5 and V is TRBV11-2; a possible D gene is TRBD1 (6 bases). CDR3 size: 14 residues. Germline CDR1 reads SGHAT; CDR2 reads FQNNGV. V was pared by 3 bases and J by 5 bases, with 13 bases between. For the CDR3, the DNA is TGTGCCAGCAGCTTCCCTGACCAGGGGGAGACCCAGTACTTC. It yields the protein CASSFPDQGETQYF.